Given below is one T cell receptor beta chain in context. The sample belongs to a study of blood T cell repertoires in COVID-19. Study-level background: COVID-19 samples, acute and convalescent, were from the United States, Italy and Spain. T cells, B-cell-depleted T cells, or PBMCs provided the cDNA or gDNA that served as material.

Original processing notes: Quantification of nucleated cells was approximated via reference gene primer amplification. The data were produced by immunoSEQ multiplex PCR, yet TCRdb's version contains in-frame clones alone and is incomplete. V, J and clone size are taken as reported in that table, and D and trimming were inferred from the DNA itself. The table records tens of thousands of clones, about nine tenths of them present only once. This receptor was obtained from a woman in her fifties or sixties with acute or convalescent COVID-19. Sequencing input: peripheral blood.

In nucleotides, the CDR3 is TGTGCCATCAGTGAGCGCCTCGGAGATACGCAGTATTTT. Residues: CAISERLGDTQYF. The chain couples TRBV10-3 to TRBJ2-3; D not certain. Germline CDR1 is ENHRY and CDR2 is SYGVKD. Trimming left V 2 bases short and J 5 bases short, with 8 bases between. CDR3 length: 13 residues.